This T cell receptor (beta chain) was identified in a study of CD8+CD57+ T cells in acquired aplastic anemia. Study background: The mean DNA yield obtained from sorted CD4+ and CD8+ cells came to around 3 ug. Healthy donors gave 10 million or so reads on average for CD4+ cells. General study results and limits: Researchers report that around 29 CD8+ CDR3 sequences appeared in both patients and controls. Significant differences in CD8+ Simpson's diversity were not observed between patients and controls.

This CDR3 comprises 12 residues. CDR1 and CDR2 from the germline V gene are DFQATT and SNEGSKA (reference sequence). Losses at the gene ends were 6 bases for V and 4 bases for J; bases not matched to a gene: 4. Genomic DNA was employed as the template in profiling TCR beta VDJ and CDR3. MiXCR, run by TCRdb on the reads, gives a single entry per CDR3 protein. This table holds about 400,000 distinct CDR3 sequences, under 80% found once. As for this clonotype: Its antigen remains unknown.

Input material: sorted CD4+, CD8+, or CD8+CD57+ T cells (not recorded which) from PBMCs. The V call is TRBV20-1, the J call TRBJ2-5, with 8 nucleotides matching TRBD2. This sequence originates from a human donor in good health, serving as a control. The CDR3 region is CSAPGGGETQYF. The CDR3 bases are TGCAGTGCGCCGGGGGGGGGAGAGACCCAGTACTTC.